The clone carrying this T cell receptor beta chain has ten or more counts. Antigen: not known. Amplification of TCR beta CDR3 regions was performed using RNA transcripts as template. The primer set for the first-round RT-PCR of the TCR CDR3 was HTBI. Using its own MiXCR run on the multiplex PCR reads, TCRdb lists one record per CDR3 protein. The sample lists approximately 410,000 distinct CDR3 sequences, roughly 14% occurring once. The data stem from a study of T cells in Graves' hyperthyroidism and ophthalmopathy. Regarding the study as a whole: Ophthalmopathy, as predicted by the model, came a median around 6 months after the prediction. Most clonotypes expanded in the thyroid (above 0.001) were also present in blood.

Germline trimming cut 5 bases from V and 5 bases from J; bases unmatched to any gene: 6. The V gene's germline CDR1 is MNHNS and CDR2 SASEGT. CDR3 length: 15 residues. V and J are TRBV6-1 and TRBJ2-1; 10 nucleotides match TRBD2. The sequencing input was blood. This receptor was taken from a man aged 18 to 30 with Graves' ophthalmopathy. The CDR3 DNA reads as TGTGCCAGCAGTTCGCTAGCGGGAGTTAACAATGAGCAGTTCTTC. Its translation is CASSSLAGVNNEQFF.